This TCR beta chain comes out of a study of graft-versus-host responses after intestinal transplantation. Judged by abundance, this clone is medium-sized (0.01 to 0.1%). Trimming pared 7 bases from V and 0 bases from J, leaving 16 bases between. Per the germline V gene, CDR1 is MNHEY and CDR2 is SMNVEV (reference sequence). The CDR3 contains 15 residues. Method: immunoSEQ multiplex PCR; TCRdb's copy keeps in-frame clones and lacks some. The repertoire includes thousands of clones, 33% of them detected once, and 30% to 35% sits in the top ten. The authors plated roughly 200,000 CFSE-labeled responder cells with roughly 200,000 irradiated, violet-dye-labeled stimulator cells. Cell sorting after the reaction yielded proliferating CFSE-low CD3+CD4+ and CD3+CD8+ responders.

The genes are TRBV27 and TRBJ2-7, with D possibly TRBD2 on 6 matching bases. Sequencing was performed on alloreactive CD8+ T cells from a mixed lymphocyte reaction culture, taken before intestinal transplant. Subset noted: CFSE-low proliferating T cells sorted from roughly six-day pre-transplant mixed lymphocyte reaction (GvH or HvG direction). The receptor was derived from a human patient who received an intestinal transplant. The CDR3 reads CASMPGTGPSYEQYF. The CDR3 DNA reads as TGTGCCAGCATGCCAGGGACTGGACCCTCCTACGAGCAGTACTTC.